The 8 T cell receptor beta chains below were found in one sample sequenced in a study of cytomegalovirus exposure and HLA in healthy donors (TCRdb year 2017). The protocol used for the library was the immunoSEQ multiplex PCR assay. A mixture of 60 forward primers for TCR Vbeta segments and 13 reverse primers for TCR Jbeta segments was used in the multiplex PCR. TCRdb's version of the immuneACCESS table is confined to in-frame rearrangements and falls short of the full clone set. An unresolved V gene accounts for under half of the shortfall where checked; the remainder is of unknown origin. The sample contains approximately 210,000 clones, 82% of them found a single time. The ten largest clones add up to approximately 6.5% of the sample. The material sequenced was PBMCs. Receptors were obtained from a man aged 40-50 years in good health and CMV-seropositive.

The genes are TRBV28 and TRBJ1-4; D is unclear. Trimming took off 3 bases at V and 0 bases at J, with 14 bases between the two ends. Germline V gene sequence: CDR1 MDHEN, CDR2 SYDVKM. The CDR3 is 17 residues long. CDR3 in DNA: TGTGCCAGCAGTTTCCCAGGACTGCTAGCAACTAATGAAAAACTGTTTTTT. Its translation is CASSFPGLLATNEKLFF.

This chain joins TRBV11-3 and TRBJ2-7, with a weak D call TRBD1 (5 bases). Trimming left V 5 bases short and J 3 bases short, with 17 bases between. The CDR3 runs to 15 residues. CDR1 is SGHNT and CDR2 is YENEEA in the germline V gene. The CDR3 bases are TGTGCCAGCAGCCCTACCCCCGGACAAGGCTACGAGCAGTACGTC. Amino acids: CASSPTPGQGYEQYV.

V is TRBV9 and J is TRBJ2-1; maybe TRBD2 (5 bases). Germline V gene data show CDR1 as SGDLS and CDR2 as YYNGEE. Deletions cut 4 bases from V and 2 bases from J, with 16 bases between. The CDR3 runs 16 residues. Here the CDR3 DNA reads TGTGCCAGCAGCTACGAGGGTGGTAATCCCTACAATGAGCAGTTCTTC. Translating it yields CASSYEGGNPYNEQFF.

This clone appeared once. The CDR3: CATTSGSRETQYF. For the CDR3, the DNA is TGTGCCACGACTAGCGGGAGCAGGGAGACCCAGTACTTC. V gene TRBV19 combines with J gene TRBJ2-5, with 12 bases lining up with TRBD2. V shed 10 bases, J shed 5 bases, and the junction held 5 bases outside the gene matches. Germline V gene data show CDR1 as LNHDA and CDR2 as SQIVND (reference sequence). This CDR3 comprises 13 residues.

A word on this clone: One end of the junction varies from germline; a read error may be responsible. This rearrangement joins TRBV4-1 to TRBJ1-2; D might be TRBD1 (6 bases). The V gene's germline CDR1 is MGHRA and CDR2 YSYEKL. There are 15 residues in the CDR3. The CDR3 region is CASSQAEGQNYGHTF. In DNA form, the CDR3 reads TGCGCCAGCAGCCAAGCTGAGGGACAAAACTATGGCCACACCTTC.

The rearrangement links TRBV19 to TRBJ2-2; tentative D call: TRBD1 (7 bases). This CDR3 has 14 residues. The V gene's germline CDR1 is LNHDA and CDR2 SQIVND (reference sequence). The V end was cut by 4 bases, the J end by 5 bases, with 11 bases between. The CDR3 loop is CASSRAGGTGELFF. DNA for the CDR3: TGTGCCAGTAGTAGGGCAGGGGGGACCGGGGAGCTGTTTTTT. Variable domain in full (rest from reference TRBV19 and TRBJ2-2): DGGITQSPKYLFRKEGQNVTLSCEQNLNHDAMYWYRQDPGQGLRLIYYSQIVNDFQKGDIAEGYSVSREKKESFPLTVTSAQKNPTAFYLCASSRAGGTGELFFGEGSRLTVL.

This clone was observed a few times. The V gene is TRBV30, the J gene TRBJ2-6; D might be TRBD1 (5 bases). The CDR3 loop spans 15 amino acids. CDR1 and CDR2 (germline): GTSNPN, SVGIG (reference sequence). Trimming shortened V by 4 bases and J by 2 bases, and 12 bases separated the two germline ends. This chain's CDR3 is CAWTKAGTGANVLTF. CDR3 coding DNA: TGTGCCTGGACCAAGGCAGGGACTGGGGCCAACGTCCTGACTTTC.

The CDR3 DNA is TGTGCCACCAGCAGAGGTAGGACTAGTTCCTACGAGCAGTACTTC. Its protein is CATSRGRTSSYEQYF. This chain links TRBV15 with TRBJ2-7; 7 positions agree with TRBD2. CDR1 and CDR2 from the germline V gene are LNHNV and YYDKDF (reference sequence). V was pared by 1 base and J by 1 base, with 4 bases of the junction left unmatched. The CDR3 is made up of 15 amino acids.